This TCR beta chain was captured by sequencing in a study of T cell repertoires in cytomegalovirus infection. The overall study: Public TCR beta signatures were indicative of both CMV infection and a matching HLA type. Whole-study findings and limits: The response measured ex vivo was dominated by TCR beta clonotypes (HLA-C-restricted and CMV-specific). Carriers of CMV and the relevant HLA type were discriminated by public TCR beta frequency.

This CDR3 has 14 amino acids. V dropped 3 bases and J dropped 5; count of bases not matched to a gene: 5. CDR1 and CDR2 from the germline V gene are SGHVS and FNYEAQ. Ten or more counts support this clonotype. What it binds is unknown. TCRdb reprocessed the reads via MiXCR and lists one record per CDR3 protein. Among about 360,000 distinct CDR3 sequences listed, 15% to 20% were seen once. The sequenced material came from PBMCs. This TCR was recovered from a human donor in good health (CMV status not recorded). Some clones in this sample may be carry-over from other donors' samples. The chain employs TRBV7-6 and TRBJ2-5; 8 bases line up with TRBD2. The CDR3 protein is CASSFARGGETQYF. The CDR3 DNA follows: TGTGCCAGCAGCTTCGCACGCGGGGGGGAGACCCAGTACTTC.